Described below is a single T cell receptor beta chain sequence and its context. This sample was taken from a study of monozygotic twins with inflammatory bowel disease. Germline V gene data show CDR1 as SGHRS and CDR2 as YFSETQ. CDR3 size: 19 residues. TCRdb reprocessed the 5' RACE reads and keeps a single row for each CDR3 protein, giving no DNA. In total, the table holds approximately 330,000 distinct CDR3 sequences. Material: blood. The chain uses TRBV5-1 and TRBJ1-3. The receptor's source is a human donor with ulcerative colitis or Crohn's disease, or a healthy co-twin of an affected twin (not recorded which). The CDR3 is CASSSPPTELTYSGNTIYF.